The clone carrying this TCR beta chain appeared a few times. These data come from a study of CD8+CD57+ T cells in acquired aplastic anemia. The TCR beta profiling, which covered VDJ combination and CDR3 sequence, was carried out using genomic DNA as the template. Each CDR3 protein gets one entry after TCRdb re-called the reads with MiXCR. In the table there are around 200,000 distinct CDR3 sequences, more than 45% of which are singletons. Patients selected for sequencing had displayed CD8+CD57+ cell expansion by flow cytometry. The TCR comes from a human donor with aplastic anemia. The sequencing input was sorted CD4+, CD8+, or CD8+CD57+ T cells (not recorded which) from PBMCs.

This chain's CDR3 is CATSDLSDGKGADTQYF. In nucleotides, the CDR3 is TGTGCCACCAGTGATTTGAGTGACGGAAAGGGGGCAGATACGCAGTATTTT. This chain joins TRBV24-1 and TRBJ2-3; D possibly corresponds to TRBD1 (6 bases). The germline CDR1 and CDR2 sequences are KGHDR and SFDVKD. The CDR3 has 17 amino acids. The V end was cut by 0 bases, the J end by 4 bases, with 16 bases between.